The 31 T cell receptor beta chains listed next were all sequenced from one sample in a study of blood T cell repertoires in COVID-19. Method: immunoSEQ multiplex PCR; TCRdb's copy keeps in-frame clones and lacks some. The profile shows about 250,000 clones, 65% to 90% of them singletons. Sequenced input: PBMCs or T cells enriched from blood (not recorded which). The source of these receptors is a woman aged 45-65 years with acute COVID-19.

This chain joins TRBV25-1 and TRBJ1-2, with 8 bases fitting TRBD1. The V and J ends lost 8 bases and 4 bases, in that order; junction bases with no gene match: 3. The CDR3 has 12 residues. The germline V gene encodes CDR1 MGHDK and CDR2 SYGVNS. The CDR3 coding sequence is TGTGCCAGCGGCACAGGGGGCTATGGCTACACCTTC. Its protein product is CASGTGGYGYTF.

The chain joins TRBV12-3 or TRBV12-4 to TRBJ1-2; unclear D gene. The V end was cut by 5 bases, the J end by 4 bases, with 11 bases between. CDR3 size: 13 residues. CDR3 in DNA: TGTGCCAGCAGTCTGACAAGAAGCTATGGCTACACCTTC. Protein sequence: CASSLTRSYGYTF.

The rearrangement uses TRBV7-2 and TRBJ1-6; D possibly corresponds to TRBD1 (6 bases). The CDR3 has 14 amino acids. From germline, CDR1 is SGHTA and CDR2 FQGNSA. The V and J ends lost 6 bases and 8 bases respectively, with 14 bases between them. DNA of the CDR3: TGTGCCAGCAGTCTCAGGGGTGAGGATTCACCCCTCCACTTT. Amino acid sequence: CASSLRGEDSPLHF.

In its sample, this clone was seen a few times. The rearrangement links TRBV7-2 to TRBJ1-5; D uncertain. The length of the CDR3 is 14 residues. Germline V lookup: CDR1 SGHTA, CDR2 FQGNSA. V lost 1 base, J lost 6 bases, and 10 bases lay in between. CDR3 sequence: CASSLEAGPQPQHF. CDR3 coding DNA: TGTGCCAGCAGCTTAGAGGCAGGCCCTCAGCCCCAGCATTTT.

V usage is TRBV7-9 and J usage is TRBJ1-5; D ambiguous. The CDR3 has 16 residues. Germline assignment: CDR1 SEHNR and CDR2 FQNEAQ (reference sequence). V lost 1 base, J lost 4 bases, and 14 bases lay in between. This chain's CDR3 is CASSLGHNTPNQPQHF. In nucleotides, the CDR3 is TGTGCCAGCAGCTTAGGACACAACACCCCAAATCAGCCCCAGCATTTT.

The V and J genes are TRBV2 and TRBJ2-5; TRBD2 aligns across 10 bases. This CDR3 has 14 amino acids. Per germline, CDR1 SNHLY and CDR2 FYNNEI. V gave up 7 bases and J gave up 5 bases; unmatched junction bases: 7. CDR3 in DNA: TGTGCCAGCAAGAGCGGGGGGGCCTTTGAGACCCAGTACTTC. This gives the protein CASKSGGAFETQYF.

Only a few counts were recorded for this clone. The V gene is TRBV3-1 (or the pseudogene TRBV3-2), the J gene TRBJ1-1, with 7 bases that match TRBD1. With 9 bases clipped from V and 1 base from J, the junction kept 14 bases outside the gene matches. This CDR3 is built from 16 residues. The germline CDR1 and CDR2 sequences are LGHDT and YNNKEL (reference sequence). The CDR3 DNA is TGTGCCAGAGTGAACTACTGGGACAGATGGAACACTGAAGCTTTCTTT. Encoded protein: CARVNYWDRWNTEAFF.

The CDR3 is CASSPGQGPYGYTF. In nucleotides, the CDR3 is TGTGCCAGCAGCCCCGGACAGGGGCCCTATGGCTACACCTTC. V and J are TRBV5-6 and TRBJ1-2; TRBD1 aligns across 9 bases. The CDR3 is 14 amino acids. V lost 4 bases and J lost 4; bases outside the gene matches: 5. In germline, CDR1 is SGHDT, CDR2 YYEEEE.

This rearrangement joins TRBV6-5 to TRBJ1-2, with D uncertain. The CDR3 length is 12 residues. The germline V and J ends were trimmed by 8 bases and 4 bases, with 11 bases remaining between them. Germline CDR1 and CDR2: MNHEY and SVGAGI. The CDR3 spells CASAGAIYGYTF. CDR3 in DNA: TGTGCCAGCGCTGGAGCCATCTATGGCTACACCTTC.

V and J are TRBV25-1 and TRBJ1-4; D gene uncertain. This CDR3 has 14 amino acids. The V end was cut by 2 bases, the J end by 3 bases, with 7 bases between. The germline V gene has CDR1 MGHDK and CDR2 SYGVNS. For the CDR3, the DNA is TGTGCCAGCAGTGAAGGAGGCCCTAATGAAAAACTGTTTTTT. Amino acids: CASSEGGPNEKLFF. The full variable domain, its missing parts supplied by reference TRBV25-1 and TRBJ1-4, is EADIYQTPRYLVIGTGKKITLECSQTMGHDKMYWYQQDPGMELHLIHYSYGVNSTEKGDLSSESTVSRIRTEHFPLTLESARPSHTSQYLCASSEGGPNEKLFFGSGTQLSVL.

This rearrangement joins TRBV5-4 to TRBJ2-7, with 11 bases identical to TRBD1. Germline V gives CDR1 SGHNT, CDR2 YYREEE (reference sequence). Unmatched junction bases numbered 8, after V lost 3 bases and J lost 6 bases. The CDR3 spans 15 residues. The CDR3 DNA reads TGTGCCAGCAGCTCCCCCGGACAGGGGGCCGGCGAGCAGTACTTC. This translates into CASSSPGQGAGEQYF.

The chain has TRBV29-1 and TRBJ1-2; TRBD1 might be the D (6 bases). V was clipped by 2 bases and J by 8 bases, with 15 bases between them. This CDR3 is 13 amino acids long. CDR1 is SQVTM, CDR2 ANQGSEA, per germline. The CDR3 sequence: CSVEMGGLQGYTF. CDR3 nucleotide sequence: TGCAGCGTTGAAATGGGGGGGCTACAAGGCTACACCTTC.

V gene TRBV9 combines with J gene TRBJ1-2; 8 bases line up with TRBD1. Per the germline V gene, CDR1 is SGDLS and CDR2 is YYNGEE. The junction had 5 bases not matched to a gene; V was cut back by 0 bases and J by 4 bases. The CDR3 totals 15 residues. The CDR3 nucleotides are TGTGCCAGCAGCGTAGGGACAGGGAATTCCTATGGCTACACCTTC. As protein: CASSVGTGNSYGYTF.

V and J are TRBV13 and TRBJ2-4; 12 nucleotides agree with TRBD2. The CDR3 contains 20 residues. Germline CDR1 reads PRHDT; CDR2 reads FYEKMQ (reference sequence). With 1 base clipped from V and 0 bases from J, the junction kept 10 bases outside the gene matches. DNA for the CDR3: TGTGCCAGCAGCTTAGTTGCCGGGACTAGCGGGTCACTAGCCAAAAACATTCAGTACTTC. Protein product: CASSLVAGTSGSLAKNIQYF.

The CDR3 nucleotides read TGCGCCAGCAGCTCTTGGGACAGGGGTCACAATGAGCAGTTCTTC. Protein product: CASSSWDRGHNEQFF. The V call is TRBV4-3, the J call TRBJ2-1, with 10 bases matching TRBD1. V lost 5 bases, J lost 5 bases, and 6 bases stayed unmatched. The CDR3 sequence is 15 residues long. Germline CDR1 reads LGHNA; CDR2 reads YSLEER.

The chain has TRBV5-6 and TRBJ1-5; the D gene is possibly TRBD1 (6 bases). Trimming took off 4 bases at V and 6 bases at J, with 11 bases between the two ends. The CDR3 is 13 residues long. Germline CDR1 and CDR2: SGHDT and YYEEEE. The CDR3 sequence: CASSPQGGQPQHF. The CDR3 DNA follows: TGTGCCAGCAGCCCCCAAGGGGGTCAGCCCCAGCATTTT.

J is TRBJ2-3 and V is TRBV7-2, with a possible D match to TRBD2 (7 bases). V shed 6 bases and J shed 7 bases, with 23 bases lying between them. The CDR3 has 16 residues. Germline assignment: CDR1 SGHTA and CDR2 FQGNSA. The CDR3 loop reads CASSPEGGAGINTQYF. The CDR3, as DNA: TGTGCCAGCAGTCCCGAGGGGGGGGCGGGTATAAATACGCAGTATTTT.

This clone has a handful of counts. The J gene is TRBJ1-2, the V gene TRBV18; 9 nucleotides agree with TRBD1. Germline loops: CDR1 KGHSH, CDR2 LQKENI. CDR3 length: 18 residues. V shed 5 bases and J 4 bases; nucleotides not matched to a gene: 17. CDR3 protein: CASSGDRVGLGSPYGYTF. The CDR3 region has the DNA TGTGCCAGCTCAGGGGACAGGGTCGGACTGGGAAGTCCCTATGGCTACACCTTC.

V usage is TRBV18 and J usage is TRBJ2-3; 8 nucleotides agree with TRBD2. The V and J ends lost 4 bases and 2 bases, in that order; junction bases with no gene match: 5. In germline, CDR1 is KGHSH, CDR2 LQKENI. This CDR3 is 15 amino acids long. CDR3 in DNA: TGTGCCAGCTCACTTAAGCGGGGGATCACAGATACGCAGTATTTT. Protein: CASSLKRGITDTQYF.

V is TRBV2 and J is TRBJ1-4, with D maybe TRBD1 (5 bases). Germline V gives CDR1 SNHLY, CDR2 FYNNEI. The CDR3 totals 13 residues. The V and J ends lost 11 bases and 3 bases respectively, with 13 bases between them. The CDR3 sequence is CAWRQGSNEKLFF. The CDR3 coding sequence is TGTGCCTGGCGGCAGGGTTCTAATGAAAAACTGTTTTTT.

This clone was found once. The V and J genes are TRBV9 and TRBJ2-3; 9 nucleotides match TRBD2. Germline V gives CDR1 SGDLS, CDR2 YYNGEE. The V segment lost 2 bases and the J segment 4 bases; nucleotides outside the gene matches: 8. The CDR3 is 16 residues long. CDR3 sequence reads: CASSVGRGGSADTQYF. The CDR3, as DNA: TGTGCCAGCAGCGTCGGGCGGGGGGGAAGTGCAGATACGCAGTATTTT. Variable domain in full (rest from reference TRBV9 and TRBJ2-3): DSGVTQTPKHLITATGQRVTLRCSPRSGDLSVYWYQQSLDQGLQFLIQYYNGEERAKGNILERFSAQQFPDLHSELNLSSLELGDSALYFCASSVGRGGSADTQYFGPGTRLTVL.

The V and J genes are TRBV5-1 and TRBJ1-4, with 7 bases lining up with TRBD1. CDR1 and CDR2 from the germline V gene are SGHRS and YFSETQ. The J segment lost 2 bases and the V segment lost 6 bases, leaving 7 bases of the junction unmatched. There are 15 residues in the CDR3. The CDR3 bases are TGCGCCAGCAAAGAACAGGGGCTTACTAATGAAAAACTGTTTTTT. Translated, it gives CASKEQGLTNEKLFF.

The V call is TRBV3-1 (or the pseudogene TRBV3-2), the J call TRBJ2-3; 11 bases agree with TRBD2. Trimming removed 4 bases from V and 7 bases from J; junction bases left unmatched: 10. The CDR3 extends over 16 amino acids. Germline V gene lookup returns CDR1 LGHDT and CDR2 YNNKEL (reference sequence). In DNA form, the CDR3 reads TGTGCCAGCAGCCCCGGAGGTAGCGGGGGGGCAAATACGCAGTATTTT. Translated, it gives CASSPGGSGGANTQYF.

This chain links TRBV5-1 with TRBJ1-1; 8 bases are shared with TRBD1. The junction had 7 bases not matched to a gene; V was cut back by 4 bases and J by 2 bases. Looked up from germline, CDR1 is SGHRS and CDR2 is YFSETQ. CDR3 length equals 15 residues. CDR3: CASSGKTGGNTEAFF. For the CDR3, the DNA is TGCGCCAGCAGCGGCAAAACAGGGGGAAACACTGAAGCTTTCTTT.

This rearrangement joins TRBV4-3 to TRBJ1-1; 12 nucleotides agree with TRBD1. Looked up from germline, CDR1 is LGHNA and CDR2 is YSLEER. Trimming at V came to 6 bases and at J to 0 bases, leaving 5 bases not matched to a gene. The CDR3 consists of 16 residues. The CDR3 sequence: CASRGTGGVLNTEAFF. In DNA form, the CDR3 reads TGCGCCAGCAGGGGGACAGGGGGCGTTCTGAACACTGAAGCTTTCTTT.

The rearrangement joins TRBV6-2 or TRBV6-3 to TRBJ1-6; no clear D. CDR3 length equals 14 residues. Trimming removed 5 bases at V and 0 bases at J, with 5 bases between. Germline V gene lookup returns CDR1 MNHEY and CDR2 SVGEGT. The CDR3 DNA is TGTGCCAGCAGTCGGAGCTCCTATAATTCACCCCTCCACTTT. This sequence encodes CASSRSSYNSPLHF.

The J gene is TRBJ1-1, the V gene TRBV7-9; 11 nucleotides agree with TRBD1. Germline V gives CDR1 SEHNR, CDR2 FQNEAQ (reference sequence). CDR3 length: 14 residues. With 8 bases clipped from V and 8 bases from J, the junction kept 10 bases outside the gene matches. CDR3 sequence: CASGAGTGGSEAFF. The CDR3 bases are TGTGCCAGCGGAGCCGGGACAGGGGGTTCGGAAGCTTTCTTT.

The V gene is TRBV4-3, the J gene TRBJ1-2; 7 bases are shared with TRBD1. Germline V gene sequence: CDR1 LGHNA, CDR2 YSLEER. The CDR3 extends over 17 amino acids. J gave up 8 bases and V 0 bases, and 15 bases lay outside the gene matches. The CDR3 here is CASSQDLKGQHPGGYTF. The CDR3 DNA is TGCGCCAGCAGCCAAGATCTAAAGGGACAGCACCCAGGGGGCTACACCTTC.

This clone was observed a handful of times. The CDR3 here is CASSSIFRGYQPQHF. The CDR3 region has the DNA TGTGCCAGCAGTTCCATCTTCCGCGGGTATCAGCCCCAGCATTTT. The genes are TRBV28 and TRBJ1-5; no reliable D call. The CDR3 totals 15 residues. V lost 4 bases and J 5 bases, leaving 15 bases between the germline ends. Germline-derived CDR1 and CDR2 are MDHEN and SYDVKM.

The count of this clone is one. The rearrangement uses TRBV29-1 and TRBJ2-2, with D possibly being TRBD2 (5 bases). The CDR3 is made up of 13 amino acids. Germline CDR1 and CDR2: SQVTM and ANQGSEA. Trimming pared 4 bases from V and 3 bases from J, leaving 9 bases between. The CDR3 protein is CSVGVSDTGELFF. CDR3 DNA: TGCAGCGTTGGGGTTAGCGACACCGGGGAGCTGTTTTTT.

The rearrangement links TRBV7-2 to TRBJ2-1, with D possibly TRBD2 on 7 matching bases. Trimming left V 3 bases short and J 7 bases short, with 13 bases between. This CDR3 region has 14 residues. CDR1 is SGHTA, CDR2 FQGNSA, per germline. For the CDR3, the DNA is TGTGCCAGCAGCTTGTGGGGGGGCCGAAATGAGCAGTTCTTC. Its translation is CASSLWGGRNEQFF. Together with reference TRBV7-2 and TRBJ2-1, the CDR3 gives the full variable domain: GAGVSQSPSNKVTEKGKDVELRCDPISGHTALYWYRQSLGQGLEFLIYFQGNSAPDKSGLPSDRFSAERTGGSVSTLTIQRTQQEDSAVYLCASSLWGGRNEQFFGPGTRLTVL.